These 28 T cell receptor beta chains came from one sample sequenced in a study of T cells after yellow fever vaccination. TCRdb analysed the 5' RACE reads with MiXCR anew, one entry per CDR3 protein. The sample consists of 350,000 to 450,000 distinct CDR3 sequences, over 5% of them appearing once. Sample: PBMCs, taken 5 days after the yellow fever booster vaccination. All receptors derive from a man younger than 45 who received the YFV17D yellow fever vaccine.

The chain employs TRBV20-1 and TRBJ2-7, with TRBD2 matching 11 bases. The V gene's germline CDR1 is DFQATT and CDR2 SNEGSKA (reference sequence). The CDR3 contains 18 residues. V shed 0 bases and J 1 base; nucleotides not matched to a gene: 11. CDR3 in amino acids: CSARDLGTSGPGSYEQYF. The DNA for the CDR3 is TGCAGTGCTAGAGATCTAGGGACTAGCGGACCGGGATCCTACGAGCAGTACTTC.

The table lists this clonotype with many counts. The gene calls are TRBV2 and TRBJ2-3; D may match TRBD1 or TRBD2 (6 bases each). Germline loops: CDR1 SNHLY, CDR2 FYNNEI. V lost 8 bases and J lost 1, with 16 bases in between. The CDR3 runs 15 residues. The CDR3 spells CASHRGGRGTDTQYF. In nucleotides, the CDR3 is TGTGCCAGCCACCGAGGGGGGCGCGGCACAGATACGCAGTATTTT.

Many counts were recorded for this clonotype. The V call is TRBV27, the J call TRBJ2-1; D is perhaps TRBD1 or TRBD2 (5 bases each). CDR3 length equals 14 residues. V lost 10 bases and J lost 5, with 18 bases in between. Germline CDR1 MNHEY, CDR2 SMNVEV (reference sequence). As DNA, the CDR3 is TGTGCCACCTACCGTTCTGGGGGACACAATGAGCAGTTCTTC. Encoded protein: CATYRSGGHNEQFF.

This clonotype was picked up many times. The genes are TRBV20-1 and TRBJ2-1; 10 bases are shared with TRBD2. V gave up 8 bases and J gave up 9 bases; unmatched junction bases: 10. Germline CDR1 and CDR2: DFQATT and SNEGSKA (reference sequence). The CDR3 sequence is 13 residues long. This CDR3 is CSQKASGSSEQFF. CDR3 nucleotide sequence: TGCAGTCAAAAGGCTAGCGGGAGTTCTGAGCAGTTCTTC.

This clonotype was detected a few times. The chain employs TRBV5-6 and TRBJ1-6; D ambiguous. Germline V gene sequence: CDR1 SGHDT, CDR2 YYEEEE. V was shortened by 2 bases and J by 2 bases, with 11 bases between the two germline ends. The CDR3 extends over 16 amino acids. The CDR3 sequence is CASSFGPEAYNSPLHF. DNA for the CDR3: TGTGCCAGCAGCTTCGGACCTGAGGCCTATAATTCACCCCTCCACTTT. The entire variable domain, with the rest obtained from reference TRBV5-6 and TRBJ1-6, is as follows: DAGVTQSPTHLIKTRGQQVTLRCSPKSGHDTVSWYQQALGQGPQFIFQYYEEEERQRGNFPDRFSGHQFPNYSSELNVNALLLGDSALYLCASSFGPEAYNSPLHFGNGTRLTVT.

The chain has TRBV20-1 and TRBJ2-1, with 10 bases matching TRBD2. Germline values: CDR1 DFQATT, CDR2 SNEGSKA (reference sequence). The CDR3 has 14 amino acids. V shed 2 bases, J shed 3 bases, and the junction held 1 base outside the gene matches. CDR3 amino acids: CSARLAGVYNEQFF. CDR3 bases: TGCAGTGCTAGACTAGCGGGAGTCTACAATGAGCAGTTCTTC.

This clonotype was observed many times. At one end, the junction sequence differs from germline, possibly due to a read error. The chain uses TRBV11-2 and TRBJ2-7, with 9 bases identical to TRBD2. The CDR3 has 15 residues. Germline V gene sequence: CDR1 SGHAT, CDR2 FQNNGV. In nucleotides, the CDR3 is TGTGCCAGCAGCTCCCTGGGACTAGCTTCCTCCGAGCAGTACTTC. Translating it yields CASSSLGLASSEQYF.

This clonotype was seen a few times. V and J are TRBV10-3 and TRBJ2-1; maybe TRBD2 (6 bases). Between the trimmed V and J ends, which lost 3 bases and 8 bases, there was a span of 20 bases. The CDR3 loop spans 16 amino acids. Germline CDR1 reads ENHRY; CDR2 reads SYGVKD. CDR3 in amino acids: CAISDLGTPIGDEQFF. CDR3 coding DNA: TGTGCCATCAGTGATTTAGGGACTCCGATTGGGGATGAGCAGTTCTTC.

This clonotype was recorded many times. The rearrangement joins TRBV12-3 or TRBV12-4 to TRBJ2-6; TRBD2 is a possible D gene (7 bases). This CDR3 contains 16 residues. The germline V and J ends were trimmed by 2 bases and 2 bases, with 10 bases remaining between them. DNA of the CDR3: TGTGCCAGCAGTTTAAGGGGGGGAACTGGGGCCAACGTCCTGACTTTC. It translates to CASSLRGGTGANVLTF.

This clonotype was observed a handful of times. The rearrangement links TRBV29-1 to TRBJ2-5; 11 bases are shared with TRBD2. Germline V gene lookup returns CDR1 SQVTM and CDR2 ANQGSEA. The CDR3 is 16 amino acids. The ends lost 5 bases at V and 5 bases at J; junction bases unmatched: 13. The DNA of the CDR3 is TGCAGCGTTTCCCGACTAGCGGGACCCAGCATGGAGACCCAGTACTTC. Protein: CSVSRLAGPSMETQYF.

This clonotype has at least ten counts. V and J are TRBV20-1 and TRBJ1-2; D is uncertain. Germline-derived CDR1 and CDR2 are DFQATT and SNEGSKA (reference sequence). This CDR3 is built from 12 residues. The ends were cut back, 2 bases at V and 2 bases at J, with 6 bases in the middle. The chain's CDR3 is CSARHNNYGYTF. In nucleotides, the CDR3 is TGCAGTGCTAGACACAACAACTATGGCTACACCTTC.

This clonotype was seen repeatedly, ten times or more. This chain uses TRBV5-1 with TRBJ2-3; D is unresolved. V was shortened by 0 bases and J by 2 bases, with 7 bases between the two germline ends. Germline values: CDR1 SGHRS, CDR2 YFSETQ. This CDR3 comprises 14 residues. CDR3 loop: CASSLVNPTDTQYF. As DNA, the CDR3 is TGCGCCAGCAGCTTGGTTAATCCCACAGATACGCAGTATTTT.

The chain is built from TRBV28 and TRBJ2-7; 9 bases match TRBD1. CDR3 length: 22 residues. J was trimmed by 2 bases and V by 7 bases; bases with no gene match: 30. Germline CDR1 and CDR2: MDHEN and SYDVKM. Here the CDR3 reads CASTGTGNVRGRGGGTPYEQYF. The DNA for the CDR3 is TGTGCCAGCACTGGGACAGGGAATGTCCGGGGGCGCGGGGGAGGGACCCCCTACGAGCAGTACTTC. Drawing the rest from reference TRBV28 and TRBJ2-7, the complete variable domain is DVKVTQSSRYLVKRTGEKVFLECVQDMDHENMFWYRQDPGLGLRLIYFSYDVKMKEKGDIPEGYSVSREKKERFSLILESASTNQTSMYLCASTGTGNVRGRGGGTPYEQYFGPGTRLTVT.

CDR3 DNA sequence: TGTGCCAGCAGCCCCCCCGGGAGCGGGAGAGATACGCAGTATTTT. It translates to CASSPPGSGRDTQYF. The V and J genes are TRBV7-9 and TRBJ2-3; TRBD2 agrees at 8 bases. Germline CDR1 SEHNR, CDR2 FQNEAQ (reference sequence). This CDR3 is 15 amino acids long. J was trimmed by 5 bases and V by 5 bases; bases with no gene match: 9.

In the case of this clonotype: One end of the junction does not line up with germline, which may come from a read error. The chain couples TRBV3-1 to TRBJ2-2, with 11 bases lining up with TRBD2. This CDR3 is built from 17 residues. Germline CDR1 reads LGHDT; CDR2 reads YNNKEL (reference sequence). DNA of the CDR3: TGTGCCTGCAGCCTGATCGGTAGCGGGAGGGCCTCCGGGGAGCTGTTTTTT. Translated: CACSLIGSGRASGELFF.

There are a few counts of this clonotype. V and J are TRBV12-3 or TRBV12-4 and TRBJ2-3, with TRBD2 matching 10 bases. The CDR3 extends over 16 amino acids. V lost 7 bases, J lost 1 base, and 8 bases stayed unmatched. The CDR3 DNA is TGTGCCAGCACCACAGCGGGAGGGCGGGGCACAGATACGCAGTATTTT. Its protein is CASTTAGGRGTDTQYF.

The chain joins TRBV20-1 to TRBJ1-4, with 10 bases that match TRBD1. CDR1 is DFQATT, CDR2 SNEGSKA, per germline (reference sequence). CDR3 length: 13 amino acids. V trimming: 6 bases; J trimming: 5 bases; junction bases outside the gene matches: 3. In DNA form, the CDR3 reads TGCAGTGCCCCGGGACAGGGGAATGAAAAACTGTTTTTT. The encoded protein is CSAPGQGNEKLFF.

This chain uses TRBV19 with TRBJ2-5; TRBD2 agrees at 10 bases. Germline V gene data show CDR1 as LNHDA and CDR2 as SQIVND (reference sequence). V lost 4 bases, J lost 10 bases, and 18 bases stayed unmatched. The CDR3 loop spans 17 amino acids. For the CDR3, the DNA is TGTGCCAGTAGTACAACCGGGACTAGCGTTCCCCGGGGGATCCAGTACTTC. It translates to CASSTTGTSVPRGIQYF.

The chain combines TRBV20-1 with TRBJ2-1; D may match TRBD1 or TRBD2 (6 bases each). This CDR3 spans 14 amino acids. The germline gives CDR1 DFQATT, CDR2 SNEGSKA (reference sequence). The V end lost 2 bases, the J end lost 4 bases, and 12 bases lay between the germline ends. The CDR3 loop is CSARRGDRYNEQFF. CDR3 nucleotide sequence: TGCAGTGCTAGAAGGGGGGACCGGTACAATGAGCAGTTCTTC.

On this clonotype: It may be a read error: a sequence one base away is much more abundant. This chain joins TRBV9 and TRBJ2-5; the D is unclear. Trimming shortened V by 0 bases and J by 5 bases, and 14 bases separated the two germline ends. The CDR3 loop spans 15 amino acids. Per the germline V gene, CDR1 is SGDLS and CDR2 is YYNGEE. The CDR3 sequence: CASSVVGWSGETQYF. In DNA form, the CDR3 reads TGTGCCAGCAGCGTAGTAGGCTGGAGTGGTGAGACCCAGTACTTC.

This chain uses TRBV11-2 with TRBJ2-1; 7 bases agree with TRBD1. Germline values: CDR1 SGHAT, CDR2 FQNNGV. This CDR3 contains 16 residues. The V and J ends lost 2 bases and 5 bases, in that order; junction bases with no gene match: 9. The CDR3 region is CASSLFFRQGNNEQFF. CDR3 nucleotides: TGTGCCAGCAGCTTATTTTTTCGACAGGGAAACAATGAGCAGTTCTTC.

This clonotype was observed many times. The chain combines TRBV9 with TRBJ2-1; perhaps TRBD2 as D (5 bases). V was cut by 0 bases and J by 4 bases, with 11 bases left in between. This CDR3 is built from 15 residues. The germline CDR1 and CDR2 sequences are SGDLS and YYNGEE. The CDR3 region is CASSVVAHSYNEQFF. The CDR3 nucleotides are TGTGCCAGCAGCGTAGTAGCGCACTCTTACAATGAGCAGTTCTTC.

Ten or more counts support this clonotype. The genes are TRBV7-9 and TRBJ2-2; 9 nucleotides match TRBD2. The CDR3 is 15 amino acids. In germline, CDR1 is SEHNR, CDR2 FQNEAQ (reference sequence). Trimming at V came to 6 bases and at J to 4 bases, leaving 6 bases not matched to a gene. In DNA, the CDR3 is TGTGCCAGCAGAATAGCGGGAGCTAGCACCGGGGAGCTGTTTTTT. It encodes CASRIAGASTGELFF.

On this clonotype itself: A clone one base away is much larger, so this may be a read error. This likely comes from a read error, as the CDR3 has no conserved phenylalanine or tryptophan at its end. The CDR3 loop is CASSFGYGTDTQYS. CDR3 bases: TGTGCCAGCAGCTTTGGTTATGGCACAGATACGCAGTATTCT. The chain links TRBV7-2 to TRBJ2-3; D not certain. This CDR3 is built from 14 residues. The germline V and J ends were trimmed by 3 bases and 1 base, with 8 bases remaining between them. Germline V CDR1 and CDR2: SGHTA, FQGNSA.

V usage is TRBV20-1 and J usage is TRBJ2-3, with 8 positions matching TRBD2. This CDR3 has 16 residues. With 3 bases clipped from V and 2 bases from J, the junction kept 10 bases outside the gene matches. Germline values: CDR1 DFQATT, CDR2 SNEGSKA (reference sequence). CDR3: CSASPTIAGLTDTQYF. CDR3 sequence (DNA): TGCAGTGCTAGCCCCACCATAGCGGGACTCACAGATACGCAGTATTTT.

This clonotype was seen many times. V and J are TRBV12-3 or TRBV12-4 and TRBJ2-1, with TRBD2 as a possible D gene (6 bases). The CDR3 has 15 residues. Trimming shortened V by 4 bases and J by 1 base, and 11 bases separated the two germline ends. The CDR3: CASSSGRGSYNEQFF. The CDR3 nucleotides are TGTGCCAGCAGTTCCGGGAGAGGGTCCTACAATGAGCAGTTCTTC.

The V and J genes are TRBV20-1 and TRBJ1-3, with unresolved D. In germline, CDR1 is DFQATT, CDR2 SNEGSKA (reference sequence). The CDR3 covers 12 residues. V was pared by 6 bases and J by 2 bases, with 8 bases between. CDR3 in amino acids: CSAMVPGNTIYF. The DNA of the CDR3 is TGCAGTGCCATGGTTCCTGGAAACACCATATATTTT.

The chain employs TRBV6-5 and TRBJ2-1, with D maybe TRBD2 (5 bases). The germline V and J ends were trimmed by 2 bases and 10 bases, with 12 bases remaining between them. The CDR3 covers 13 residues. The germline CDR1 and CDR2 sequences are MNHEY and SVGAGI. The CDR3 protein is CASSYPPGREQFF. CDR3 nucleotides: TGTGCCAGCAGTTACCCGCCGGGGAGAGAGCAGTTCTTC.